This T cell receptor (beta chain) derives from a study of blood T cell repertoires in COVID-19. Assay: immunoSEQ multiplex PCR; the TCRdb copy retains only in-frame clones and omits some. Of 200,000 to 250,000 clones listed, under 85% are singletons. The germline V gene has CDR1 SNHLY and CDR2 FYNNEI. V lost 6 bases to trimming and J lost 6 bases, with 15 bases between them. CDR3 length: 13 residues. V is TRBV2 and J is TRBJ2-7; a weak D match, TRBD1 (6 bases). Sequences were obtained from peripheral blood. This receptor was taken from a woman aged 80 or older with COVID-19, enrolled during active disease. The CDR3 spells CASREIQGSEQYF. As DNA, the CDR3 is TGTGCCAGCAGGGAAATACAGGGATCCGAGCAGTACTTC. Based on the CDR3 plus reference TRBV2 and TRBJ2-7, the full variable domain is EPEVTQTPSHQVTQMGQEVILRCVPISNHLYFYWYRQILGQKVEFLVSFYNNEISEKSEIFDDQFSVERPDGSNFTLKIRSTKLEDSAMYFCASREIQGSEQYFGPGTRLTVT.